Each of the 13 T cell receptor beta chains below was sequenced from the same sample in a study of neoadjuvant anti-PD-1 for oral cavity cancer. Clones were read by immunoSEQ multiplex PCR, and TCRdb kept only the in-frame ones, dropping some. The data show about 14,000 clones, with about two thirds seen just once and 3% to 3.5% held by the top ten. As to time point: after neoadjuvant nivolumab, at surgical resection. The specimen comprised PBMCs, sampled after nivolumab (anti-PD-1) treatment. These receptors were obtained from a person aged 35 to 85 with oral cavity squamous cell carcinoma.

Here the CDR3 DNA reads TGTGCCAGCAGACCCCGGGACAGGGGGCCGGCTAGCGGGATTCGCTCCTACAATGAGCAGTTCTTC. This sequence encodes CASRPRDRGPASGIRSYNEQFF. The V call is TRBV2, the J call TRBJ2-1, with 12 positions matching TRBD1. Unmatched junction bases numbered 21, after V lost 6 bases and J lost 0 bases. In germline, CDR1 is SNHLY, CDR2 FYNNEI. The CDR3 is 22 residues long.

The V call is TRBV20-1, the J call TRBJ2-1; unclear D gene. Trimming pared 3 bases from V and 7 bases from J, leaving 7 bases between. Germline-derived CDR1 and CDR2 are DFQATT and SNEGSKA (reference sequence). This CDR3 contains 11 residues. The CDR3 is CSARSRNEQFF. CDR3 DNA: TGCAGTGCTAGGTCACGGAATGAGCAGTTCTTC.

A single count supports this clone. This chain links TRBV10-2 with TRBJ2-7; TRBD2 might be the D (6 bases). Germline V gives CDR1 WSHSY, CDR2 SAAADI. This CDR3 contains 18 residues. The V end was cut by 3 bases, the J end by 3 bases, with 24 bases between. DNA for the CDR3: TGCGCCAGCAGTGACCCCGATAGCGGAGGAGCGAATGGCTACGAGCAGTACTTC. The encoded protein is CASSDPDSGGANGYEQYF.

The table lists this clone with a count of one. The V call is TRBV2, the J call TRBJ2-7; 7 positions match TRBD1. Germline-derived CDR1 and CDR2 are SNHLY and FYNNEI. Trimming at V came to 6 bases and at J to 2 bases, leaving 7 bases not matched to a gene. The CDR3 is 14 residues long. The DNA for the CDR3 is TGTGCCAGCAGCCCGGGACAGAAAACCTACGAGCAGTACTTC. Protein: CASSPGQKTYEQYF.

The rearrangement uses TRBV11-2 and TRBJ1-1, with D perhaps TRBD1 (5 bases). V was clipped by 5 bases and J by 6 bases, with 13 bases between them. This CDR3 contains 13 residues. Germline V gives CDR1 SGHAT, CDR2 FQNNGV. The CDR3 loop is CASSAEGPAEAFF. CDR3 DNA: TGTGCCAGCAGCGCAGAGGGGCCCGCTGAAGCTTTCTTT.

The V call is TRBV7-2, the J call TRBJ2-7; 9 bases are a match to TRBD2. Germline loops: CDR1 SGHTA, CDR2 FQGNSA. Unmatched junction bases numbered 11, after V lost 5 bases and J lost 6 bases. This CDR3 is 15 amino acids long. The CDR3 region is CASSPAPGLAGEQYF. CDR3 nucleotides: TGTGCCAGCAGCCCAGCACCGGGACTAGCAGGCGAGCAGTACTTC.

The chain joins TRBV5-5 to TRBJ1-5, with a weak D call TRBD1 (6 bases). The CDR3 has 17 amino acids. CDR1 and CDR2 from the germline V gene are SGHKS and YYEKEE (reference sequence). V was trimmed by 3 bases and J by 0 bases, leaving 16 bases between them. Here the CDR3 DNA reads TGTGCCAGCAGCTGGGGGGCGCAGATTAATAGCAATCAGCCCCAGCATTTT. Translated, it gives CASSWGAQINSNQPQHF.

The chain has TRBV28 and TRBJ2-7, with D uncertain. This CDR3 comprises 18 residues. The V gene's germline CDR1 is MDHEN and CDR2 SYDVKM. Trimming left V 7 bases short and J 2 bases short, with 27 bases between. The CDR3 DNA sequence: TGTGCCAGCAAGTTTGGCCTAGAGACCAACTTGGGGACCTACGAGCAGTACTTC. It codes for CASKFGLETNLGTYEQYF.

The chain recombines TRBV11-1 with TRBJ1-1, with a tentative D call TRBD1 (5 bases). Germline assignment: CDR1 SGHAT and CDR2 FQDESV (reference sequence). V lost 6 bases and J 0 bases, leaving 14 bases between the germline ends. The CDR3 covers 15 residues. The CDR3 bases are TGTGCCAGCAGTCGGGACTGGGCCCTGAACACTGAAGCTTTCTTT. Protein sequence: CASSRDWALNTEAFF.

This clone turned up a few times. The chain employs TRBV7-9 and TRBJ2-1, with 7 bases lining up with TRBD2. Germline CDR1 SEHNR, CDR2 FQNEAQ (reference sequence). The V segment lost 8 bases and the J segment 9 bases; nucleotides outside the gene matches: 7. The CDR3 has 12 residues. The CDR3 protein is CASSAGVGEQFF. DNA of the CDR3: TGTGCCAGCTCGGCGGGAGTTGGTGAGCAGTTCTTC.

This clone occurred a few times. The CDR3 DNA follows: TGTGCCAGCAGAAATCCGGGACGGGCTAATGAAAAACTGTTTTTT. It specifies CASRNPGRANEKLFF. V and J are TRBV6-1 and TRBJ1-4; tentatively, D is TRBD1 (5 bases). The V and J ends lost 6 bases and 3 bases respectively, with 14 bases between them. Per the germline V gene, CDR1 is MNHNS and CDR2 is SASEGT. The CDR3 runs 15 residues.

This clone was observed a handful of times. The CDR3 bases are TGCGCCAGCAGCTTGGCAGGGGGACAACTTAATGAAAAACTGTTTTTT. Its translation is CASSLAGGQLNEKLFF. The chain is built from TRBV5-1 and TRBJ1-4, with TRBD1 matching over 7 bases. Germline trimming cut 0 bases from V and 4 bases from J; bases unmatched to any gene: 6. The germline V gene encodes CDR1 SGHRS and CDR2 YFSETQ. The CDR3 length is 16 residues.

The chain uses TRBV5-1 and TRBJ2-1; D unresolved. The germline CDR1 and CDR2 sequences are SGHRS and YFSETQ. The V end was cut by 3 bases, the J end by 2 bases, with 15 bases between. The CDR3 has 16 residues. The CDR3 reads CASSSTLRGAYNEQFF. CDR3 DNA sequence: TGCGCCAGCAGCTCAACCTTACGAGGCGCCTACAATGAGCAGTTCTTC.